This T cell receptor (beta chain) appears in the sequencing data of a study of T cell responses to AZD1222 COVID-19 vaccine. CDR3 size: 12 residues. The germline V gene encodes CDR1 SEHNR and CDR2 FQNEAQ (reference sequence). Data came from immunoSEQ multiplex PCR; TCRdb stores just in-frame clones and leaves some out. This table has some 150,000 clones, 88% appearing once. Study-wide points: Targets within unmutated variant regions were reportedly found for nearly half of spike-specific TCRs.

Details on this clone: The antigen is unknown. An end of the junction differs from the germline gene, which may be a read error.

This TCR was sampled from an adult in good health. V is TRBV7-9 and J is TRBJ2-3, with 8 bases fitting TRBD1. This specimen consisted of peripheral blood, obtained on day 0 of AZD1222 vaccination. The CDR3 DNA reads TGTGCCAGCAGCTTACCACAGGGGGTATTGAATTTT. Amino acid sequence: CASSLPQGVLNF. Filled out from reference TRBV7-9 and TRBJ2-3, the complete variable domain reads DTGVSQNPRHKITKRGQNVTFRCDPISEHNRLYWYRQTLGQGPEFLTYFQNEAQLEKSRLLSDRFSAERPKGSFSTLEIQRTEQGDSAMYLCASSLPQGVLNFGPGTRLTVL.